This entry lists 10 T cell receptor beta chains sequenced from one sample in a study of T cell responses to AZD1222 COVID-19 vaccine. Clones were sequenced by immunoSEQ multiplex PCR, and TCRdb holds only the in-frame ones, with some missing. This sample yields over 120,000 clones, of which roughly 87% are seen a single time; 5% to 5.5% belongs to the top ten. The sample in question was peripheral blood, obtained 28 days after the second dose of the MenACWY control vaccine. These receptor sequences come from an adult who received the MenACWY meningococcal vaccine as a control.

This chain uses TRBV9 with TRBJ1-4, with 9 bases that match TRBD1. Germline V CDR1 and CDR2: SGDLS, YYNGEE. This CDR3 comprises 16 residues. V shed 4 bases and J 7 bases; nucleotides not matched to a gene: 11. The CDR3 coding sequence is TGTGCCAGCAGCAAGGAACAGGGGGCGACGGGTGAAAAACTGTTTTTT. Protein sequence: CASSKEQGATGEKLFF.

The sample holds a few counts of this clone. The gene calls are TRBV2 and TRBJ1-2; D perhaps matches TRBD1 (6 bases). The germline V gene encodes CDR1 SNHLY and CDR2 FYNNEI. The CDR3 is made up of 15 amino acids. The V gene lost 1 base and the J gene lost 5 bases, with 14 bases spanning the gap. The CDR3 DNA sequence: TGTGCCAGCAGTGAAGGGGGACATGCGCGGTATGGCTACACCTTC. This codes for CASSEGGHARYGYTF.

The chain employs TRBV28 and TRBJ2-5, with 8 bases that match TRBD2. V was clipped by 5 bases and J by 4 bases; unmatched bases: 9. Germline loops: CDR1 MDHEN, CDR2 SYDVKM. The CDR3 contains 15 residues. The chain's CDR3 is CASSPGGGLRETQYF. The CDR3 coding sequence is TGTGCCAGCAGTCCAGGCGGGGGGCTACGAGAGACCCAGTACTTC.

The rearrangement joins TRBV27 to TRBJ2-6, with D perhaps TRBD2 (5 bases). Germline-derived CDR1 and CDR2 are MNHEY and SMNVEV (reference sequence). Trimming removed 0 bases at V and 0 bases at J, with 6 bases between. The CDR3 loop spans 16 amino acids. This CDR3 reads CASSLSAGSGANVLTF. Written as DNA, the CDR3 is TGTGCCAGCAGTTTATCGGCGGGCTCTGGGGCCAACGTCCTGACTTTC.

V usage is TRBV11-1 and J usage is TRBJ1-2, with TRBD1 as a possible D gene (6 bases). Germline CDR1 SGHAT, CDR2 FQDESV (reference sequence). CDR3 size: 16 residues. V gave up 4 bases and J gave up 2 bases, with 17 bases separating them. CDR3 region: CASSSHGRTENYGYTF. The CDR3 bases are TGTGCCAGCAGCTCCCATGGCAGGACAGAAAACTATGGCTACACCTTC.

The chain links TRBV5-4 to TRBJ2-1; 8 positions agree with TRBD2. This CDR3 is 17 amino acids long. After removal of 1 base from V and 9 bases from J, the junction contained 15 bases not matched to a gene. The V gene's germline CDR1 is SGHNT and CDR2 YYREEE (reference sequence). The CDR3 coding sequence is TGTGCCAGCAGCTTGAGGCCAGGAGCGGGAGTATGGGGTGAGCAGTTCTTC. It encodes CASSLRPGAGVWGEQFF.

The chain has TRBV6-2 or TRBV6-3 and TRBJ1-2; 10 bases map to TRBD1. The CDR3 totals 15 residues. J was trimmed by 3 bases and V by 6 bases; bases with no gene match: 7. CDR1 MNHEY and CDR2 SVGEGT come from the germline V gene. The CDR3 region has the DNA TGTGCCAGCAGCCGAGGACAGGGGGGCGACTATGGCTACACCTTC. Translating it yields CASSRGQGGDYGYTF.

This chain joins TRBV27 and TRBJ2-5; 9 bases align to TRBD1. From germline, CDR1 is MNHEY and CDR2 SMNVEV (reference sequence). V dropped 4 bases and J dropped 5; count of bases not matched to a gene: 5. This CDR3 is 14 amino acids long. This CDR3 is CASSSRTGAETQYF. The CDR3 DNA is TGTGCCAGCAGTTCCCGGACAGGGGCGGAGACCCAGTACTTC.

The chain carries TRBV29-1 and TRBJ2-3; 8 bases line up with TRBD2. The germline CDR1 and CDR2 sequences are SQVTM and ANQGSEA. J was trimmed by 4 bases and V by 6 bases; bases with no gene match: 6. The CDR3 is 13 amino acids. CDR3 DNA sequence: TGCAGCGTCGGAGGACTAGCTCCAGATACGCAGTATTTT. As protein: CSVGGLAPDTQYF.

This chain connects TRBV19 to TRBJ2-1; 10 bases align to TRBD2. This CDR3 has 15 amino acids. Germline assignment: CDR1 LNHDA and CDR2 SQIVND (reference sequence). J lost 2 bases, V lost 5 bases, and 3 bases had no gene match. CDR3 nucleotides: TGTGCCAGTAGTCTAGCGGGGGCCGCCTACAATGAGCAGTTCTTC. Its protein is CASSLAGAAYNEQFF.